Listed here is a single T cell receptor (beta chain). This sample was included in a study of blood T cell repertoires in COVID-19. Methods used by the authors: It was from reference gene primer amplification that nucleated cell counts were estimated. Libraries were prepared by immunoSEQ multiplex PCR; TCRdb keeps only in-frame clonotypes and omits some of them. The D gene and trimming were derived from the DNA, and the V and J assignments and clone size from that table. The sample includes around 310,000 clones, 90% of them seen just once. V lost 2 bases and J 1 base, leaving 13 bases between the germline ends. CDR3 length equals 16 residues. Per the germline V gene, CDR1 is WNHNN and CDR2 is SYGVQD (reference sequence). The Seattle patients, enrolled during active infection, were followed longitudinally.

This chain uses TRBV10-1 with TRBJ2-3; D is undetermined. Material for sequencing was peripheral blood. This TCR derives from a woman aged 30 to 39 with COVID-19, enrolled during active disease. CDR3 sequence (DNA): TGCGCCAGCAGTGAGAGCCTTGCGGAAGGCACAGATACGCAGTATTTT. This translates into CASSESLAEGTDTQYF.